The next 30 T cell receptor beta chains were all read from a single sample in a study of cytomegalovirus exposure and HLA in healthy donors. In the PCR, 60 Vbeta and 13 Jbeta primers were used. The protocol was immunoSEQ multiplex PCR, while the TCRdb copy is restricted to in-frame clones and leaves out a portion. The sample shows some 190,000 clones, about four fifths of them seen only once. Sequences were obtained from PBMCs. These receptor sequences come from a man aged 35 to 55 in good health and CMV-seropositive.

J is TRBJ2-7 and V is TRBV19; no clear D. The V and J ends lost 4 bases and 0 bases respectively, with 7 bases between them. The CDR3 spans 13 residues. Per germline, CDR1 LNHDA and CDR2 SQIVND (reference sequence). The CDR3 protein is CASSTQSSYEQYF. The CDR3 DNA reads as TGTGCCAGTAGTACACAGAGCTCCTACGAGCAGTACTTC.

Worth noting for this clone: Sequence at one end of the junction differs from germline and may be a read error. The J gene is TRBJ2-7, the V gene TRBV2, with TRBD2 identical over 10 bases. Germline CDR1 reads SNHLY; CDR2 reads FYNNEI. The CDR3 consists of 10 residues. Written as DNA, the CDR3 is TGTGCCAGTCAAGGACTAGCGGTGAACTTC. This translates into CASQGLAVNF.

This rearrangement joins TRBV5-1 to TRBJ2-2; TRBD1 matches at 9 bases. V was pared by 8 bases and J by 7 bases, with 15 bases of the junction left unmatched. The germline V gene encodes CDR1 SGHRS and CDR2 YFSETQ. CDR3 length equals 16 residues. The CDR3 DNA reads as TGCGCCAGTGGGGACAAGACAGGGGGAGTCATCGGGGAGCTGTTTTTT. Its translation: CASGDKTGGVIGELFF.

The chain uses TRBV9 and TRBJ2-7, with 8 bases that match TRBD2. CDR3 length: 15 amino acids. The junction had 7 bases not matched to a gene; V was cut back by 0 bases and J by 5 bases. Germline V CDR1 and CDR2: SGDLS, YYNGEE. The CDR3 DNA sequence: TGTGCCAGCAGCGTAGCGGATCGTAGCGGGAACGAGCAGTACTTC. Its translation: CASSVADRSGNEQYF.

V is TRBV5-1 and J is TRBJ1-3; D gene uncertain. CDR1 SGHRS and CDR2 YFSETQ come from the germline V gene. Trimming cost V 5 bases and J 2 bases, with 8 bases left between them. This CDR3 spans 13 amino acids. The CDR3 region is CASSLIPGNTIYF. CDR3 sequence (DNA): TGCGCCAGCAGTTTAATCCCTGGAAACACCATATATTTT.

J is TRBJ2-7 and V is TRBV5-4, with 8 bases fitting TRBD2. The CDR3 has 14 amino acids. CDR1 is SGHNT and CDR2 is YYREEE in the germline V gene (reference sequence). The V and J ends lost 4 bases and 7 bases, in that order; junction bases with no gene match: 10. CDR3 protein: CASSQTSAKGEQYF. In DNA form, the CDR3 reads TGTGCCAGCAGCCAGACTAGCGCCAAGGGGGAGCAGTACTTC. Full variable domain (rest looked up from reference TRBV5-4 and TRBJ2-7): ETGVTQSPTHLIKTRGQQVTLRCSSQSGHNTVSWYQQALGQGPQFIFQYYREEENGRGNFPPRFSGLQFPNYSSELNVNALELDDSALYLCASSQTSAKGEQYFGPGTRLTVT.

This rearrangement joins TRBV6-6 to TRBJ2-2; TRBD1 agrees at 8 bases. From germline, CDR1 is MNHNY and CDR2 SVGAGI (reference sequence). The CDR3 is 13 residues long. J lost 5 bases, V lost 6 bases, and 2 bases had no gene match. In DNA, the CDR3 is TGTGCCAGCAGAGACAGGGGAACCGGGGAGCTGTTTTTT. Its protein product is CASRDRGTGELFF.

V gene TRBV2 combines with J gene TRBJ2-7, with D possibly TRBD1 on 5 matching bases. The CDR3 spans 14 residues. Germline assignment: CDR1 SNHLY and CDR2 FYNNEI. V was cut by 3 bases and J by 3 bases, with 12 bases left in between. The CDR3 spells CASSDQGVGYEQYF. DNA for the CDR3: TGTGCCAGCAGTGATCAGGGTGTGGGCTACGAGCAGTACTTC.

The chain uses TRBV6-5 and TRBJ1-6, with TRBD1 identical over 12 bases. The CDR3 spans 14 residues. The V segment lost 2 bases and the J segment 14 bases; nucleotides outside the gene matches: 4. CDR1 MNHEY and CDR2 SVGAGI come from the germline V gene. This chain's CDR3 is CASSYGTGGASLHF. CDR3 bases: TGTGCCAGCAGTTACGGGACAGGGGGCGCGTCCCTCCACTTT.

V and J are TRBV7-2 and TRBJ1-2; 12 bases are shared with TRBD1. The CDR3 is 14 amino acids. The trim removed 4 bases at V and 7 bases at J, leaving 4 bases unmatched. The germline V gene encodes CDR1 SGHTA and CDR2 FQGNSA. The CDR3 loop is CASSSGTGGLGYTF. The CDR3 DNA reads TGTGCCAGCAGCTCCGGGACAGGGGGCCTTGGCTACACCTTC.

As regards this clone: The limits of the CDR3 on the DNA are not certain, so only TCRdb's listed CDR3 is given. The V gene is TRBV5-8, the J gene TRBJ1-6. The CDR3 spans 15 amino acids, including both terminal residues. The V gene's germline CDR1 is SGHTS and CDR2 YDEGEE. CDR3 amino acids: CASSFGPGGYSPLHF.

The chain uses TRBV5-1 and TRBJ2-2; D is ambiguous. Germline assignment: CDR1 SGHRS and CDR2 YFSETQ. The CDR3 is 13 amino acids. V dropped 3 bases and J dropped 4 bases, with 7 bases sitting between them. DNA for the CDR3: TGCGCCAGCAGCTCCCGAGTCACCGGGGAGCTGTTTTTT. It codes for CASSSRVTGELFF.

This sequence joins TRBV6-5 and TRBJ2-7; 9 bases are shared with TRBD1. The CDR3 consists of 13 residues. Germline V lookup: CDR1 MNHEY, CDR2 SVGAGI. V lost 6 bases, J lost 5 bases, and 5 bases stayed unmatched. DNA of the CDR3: TGTGCCAGCAGAGGACAGGGGTCTGACGAGCAGTACTTC. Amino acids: CASRGQGSDEQYF.

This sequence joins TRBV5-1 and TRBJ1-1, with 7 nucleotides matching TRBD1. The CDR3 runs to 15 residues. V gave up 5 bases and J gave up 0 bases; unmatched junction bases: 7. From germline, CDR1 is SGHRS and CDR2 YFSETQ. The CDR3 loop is CASSFDRALNTEAFF. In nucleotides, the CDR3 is TGCGCCAGCAGTTTCGACAGGGCCCTGAACACTGAAGCTTTCTTT.

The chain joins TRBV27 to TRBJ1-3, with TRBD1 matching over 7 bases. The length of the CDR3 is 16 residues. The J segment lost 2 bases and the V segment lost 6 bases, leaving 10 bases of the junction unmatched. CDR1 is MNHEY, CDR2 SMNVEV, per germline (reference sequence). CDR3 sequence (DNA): TGTGCCAGCAGGAGGGGGCAGGGGATGGCTGGAAACACCATATATTTT. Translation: CASRRGQGMAGNTIYF.

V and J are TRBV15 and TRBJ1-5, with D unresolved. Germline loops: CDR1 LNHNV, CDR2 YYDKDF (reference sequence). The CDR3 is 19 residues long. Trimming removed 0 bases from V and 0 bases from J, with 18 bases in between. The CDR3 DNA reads TGTGCCACCAGCAGAGATCTGGCCGGGATGCTAAATAGCAATCAGCCCCAGCATTTT. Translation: CATSRDLAGMLNSNQPQHF.

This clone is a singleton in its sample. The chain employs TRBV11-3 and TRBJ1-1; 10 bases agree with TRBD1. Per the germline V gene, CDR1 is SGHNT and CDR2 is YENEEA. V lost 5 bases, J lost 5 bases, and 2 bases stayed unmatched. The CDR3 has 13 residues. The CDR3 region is CASSRTGGTEAFF. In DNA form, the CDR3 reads TGTGCCAGCAGCCGGACAGGGGGGACTGAAGCTTTCTTT.

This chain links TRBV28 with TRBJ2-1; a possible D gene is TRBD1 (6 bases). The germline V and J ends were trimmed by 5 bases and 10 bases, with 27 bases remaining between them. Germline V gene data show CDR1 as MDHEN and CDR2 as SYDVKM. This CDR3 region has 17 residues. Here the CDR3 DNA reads TGTGCCAGCAGTCTACCATTACAGGGAATAAAGAGTAGGGAGCAGTTCTTC. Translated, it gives CASSLPLQGIKSREQFF.

The CDR3 DNA follows: TGTGCCAGCAGTCAACAGGGGGACACCCCTGAAGCTTTCTTT. This encodes CASSQQGDTPEAFF. The chain combines TRBV6-5 with TRBJ1-1; 8 bases map to TRBD1. Unmatched junction bases numbered 8, after V lost 5 bases and J lost 6 bases. Germline V gives CDR1 MNHEY, CDR2 SVGAGI. This CDR3 spans 14 amino acids.

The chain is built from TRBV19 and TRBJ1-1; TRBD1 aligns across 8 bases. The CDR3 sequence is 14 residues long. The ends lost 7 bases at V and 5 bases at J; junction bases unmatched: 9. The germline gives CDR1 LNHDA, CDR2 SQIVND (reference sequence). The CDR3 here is CASIYRGTRTEAFF. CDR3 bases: TGTGCCAGTATTTACAGGGGGACGAGAACTGAAGCTTTCTTT.

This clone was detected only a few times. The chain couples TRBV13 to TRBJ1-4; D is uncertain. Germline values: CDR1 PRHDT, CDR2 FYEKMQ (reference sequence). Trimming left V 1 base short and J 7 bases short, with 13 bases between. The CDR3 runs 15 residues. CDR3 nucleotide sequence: TGTGCCAGCAGCTTAGCCTCGGGTGGTGGTGAAAAACTGTTTTTT. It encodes CASSLASGGGEKLFF. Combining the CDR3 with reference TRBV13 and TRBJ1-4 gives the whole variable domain AAGVIQSPRHLIKEKRETATLKCYPIPRHDTVYWYQQGPGQDPQFLISFYEKMQSDKGSIPDRFSAQQFSDYHSELNMSSLELGDSALYFCASSLASGGGEKLFFGSGTQLSVL.

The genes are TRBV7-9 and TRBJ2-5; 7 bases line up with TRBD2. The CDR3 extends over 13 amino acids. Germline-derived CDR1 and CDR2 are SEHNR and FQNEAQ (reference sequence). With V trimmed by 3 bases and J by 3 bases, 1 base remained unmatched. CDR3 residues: CASSFAGEETQYF. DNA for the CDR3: TGTGCCAGCAGCTTTGCGGGAGAAGAGACCCAGTACTTC.

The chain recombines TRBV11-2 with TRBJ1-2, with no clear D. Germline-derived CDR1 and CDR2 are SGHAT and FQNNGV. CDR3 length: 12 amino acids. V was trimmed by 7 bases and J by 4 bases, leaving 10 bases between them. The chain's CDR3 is CASTSGGYGYTF. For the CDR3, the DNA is TGTGCCAGCACCTCAGGAGGCTATGGCTACACCTTC.

The CDR3 is CASSLGATLGGGAFF. CDR3 DNA: TGTGCCAGCAGCTTAGGTGCGACATTGGGGGGAGGAGCTTTCTTT. The gene calls are TRBV7-9 and TRBJ1-1; tentatively, D is TRBD1 (5 bases). The V gene's germline CDR1 is SEHNR and CDR2 FQNEAQ (reference sequence). Trimming left V 1 base short and J 10 bases short, with 19 bases between. There are 15 residues in the CDR3.

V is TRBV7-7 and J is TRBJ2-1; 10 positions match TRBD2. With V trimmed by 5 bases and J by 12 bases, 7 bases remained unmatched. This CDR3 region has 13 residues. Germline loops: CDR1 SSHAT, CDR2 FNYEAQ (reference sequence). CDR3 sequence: CASSASGRAGQFF. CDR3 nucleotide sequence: TGTGCCAGCAGCGCAAGCGGGAGGGCCGGGCAGTTCTTC.

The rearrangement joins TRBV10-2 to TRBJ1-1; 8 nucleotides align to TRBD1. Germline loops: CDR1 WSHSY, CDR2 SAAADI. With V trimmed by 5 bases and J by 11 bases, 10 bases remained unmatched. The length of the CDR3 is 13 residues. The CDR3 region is CASSSGGADGAFF. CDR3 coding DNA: TGCGCCAGCAGTTCAGGGGGCGCTGACGGGGCTTTCTTT.

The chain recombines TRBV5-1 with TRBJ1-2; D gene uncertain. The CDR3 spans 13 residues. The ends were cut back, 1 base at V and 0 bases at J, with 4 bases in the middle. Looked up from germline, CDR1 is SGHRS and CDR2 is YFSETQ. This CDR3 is CASSLTPNYGYTF. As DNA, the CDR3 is TGCGCCAGCAGCTTGACTCCTAACTATGGCTACACCTTC.

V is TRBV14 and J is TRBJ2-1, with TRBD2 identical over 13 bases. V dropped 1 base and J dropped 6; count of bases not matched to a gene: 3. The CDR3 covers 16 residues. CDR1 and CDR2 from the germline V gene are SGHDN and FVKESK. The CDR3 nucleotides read TGTGCCAGCAGCCAAGGGACTAGCGGGAGAATCAATGAGCAGTTCTTC. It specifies CASSQGTSGRINEQFF.

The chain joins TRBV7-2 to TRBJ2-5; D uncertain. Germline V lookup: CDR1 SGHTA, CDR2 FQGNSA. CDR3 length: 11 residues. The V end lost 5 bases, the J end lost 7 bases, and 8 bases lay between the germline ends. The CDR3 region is CASSITGTQYF. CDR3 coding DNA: TGTGCCAGCAGCATAACCGGGACCCAGTACTTC. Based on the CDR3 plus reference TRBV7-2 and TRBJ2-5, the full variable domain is GAGVSQSPSNKVTEKGKDVELRCDPISGHTALYWYRQSLGQGLEFLIYFQGNSAPDKSGLPSDRFSAERTGGSVSTLTIQRTQQEDSAVYLCASSITGTQYFGPGTRLLVL.

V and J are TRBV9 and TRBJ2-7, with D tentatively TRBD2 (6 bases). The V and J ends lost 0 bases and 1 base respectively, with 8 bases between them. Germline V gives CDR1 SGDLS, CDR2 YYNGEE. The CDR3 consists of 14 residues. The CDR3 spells CASSVAAGSYEQYF. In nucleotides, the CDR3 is TGTGCCAGCAGCGTAGCGGCGGGGTCCTACGAGCAGTACTTC.